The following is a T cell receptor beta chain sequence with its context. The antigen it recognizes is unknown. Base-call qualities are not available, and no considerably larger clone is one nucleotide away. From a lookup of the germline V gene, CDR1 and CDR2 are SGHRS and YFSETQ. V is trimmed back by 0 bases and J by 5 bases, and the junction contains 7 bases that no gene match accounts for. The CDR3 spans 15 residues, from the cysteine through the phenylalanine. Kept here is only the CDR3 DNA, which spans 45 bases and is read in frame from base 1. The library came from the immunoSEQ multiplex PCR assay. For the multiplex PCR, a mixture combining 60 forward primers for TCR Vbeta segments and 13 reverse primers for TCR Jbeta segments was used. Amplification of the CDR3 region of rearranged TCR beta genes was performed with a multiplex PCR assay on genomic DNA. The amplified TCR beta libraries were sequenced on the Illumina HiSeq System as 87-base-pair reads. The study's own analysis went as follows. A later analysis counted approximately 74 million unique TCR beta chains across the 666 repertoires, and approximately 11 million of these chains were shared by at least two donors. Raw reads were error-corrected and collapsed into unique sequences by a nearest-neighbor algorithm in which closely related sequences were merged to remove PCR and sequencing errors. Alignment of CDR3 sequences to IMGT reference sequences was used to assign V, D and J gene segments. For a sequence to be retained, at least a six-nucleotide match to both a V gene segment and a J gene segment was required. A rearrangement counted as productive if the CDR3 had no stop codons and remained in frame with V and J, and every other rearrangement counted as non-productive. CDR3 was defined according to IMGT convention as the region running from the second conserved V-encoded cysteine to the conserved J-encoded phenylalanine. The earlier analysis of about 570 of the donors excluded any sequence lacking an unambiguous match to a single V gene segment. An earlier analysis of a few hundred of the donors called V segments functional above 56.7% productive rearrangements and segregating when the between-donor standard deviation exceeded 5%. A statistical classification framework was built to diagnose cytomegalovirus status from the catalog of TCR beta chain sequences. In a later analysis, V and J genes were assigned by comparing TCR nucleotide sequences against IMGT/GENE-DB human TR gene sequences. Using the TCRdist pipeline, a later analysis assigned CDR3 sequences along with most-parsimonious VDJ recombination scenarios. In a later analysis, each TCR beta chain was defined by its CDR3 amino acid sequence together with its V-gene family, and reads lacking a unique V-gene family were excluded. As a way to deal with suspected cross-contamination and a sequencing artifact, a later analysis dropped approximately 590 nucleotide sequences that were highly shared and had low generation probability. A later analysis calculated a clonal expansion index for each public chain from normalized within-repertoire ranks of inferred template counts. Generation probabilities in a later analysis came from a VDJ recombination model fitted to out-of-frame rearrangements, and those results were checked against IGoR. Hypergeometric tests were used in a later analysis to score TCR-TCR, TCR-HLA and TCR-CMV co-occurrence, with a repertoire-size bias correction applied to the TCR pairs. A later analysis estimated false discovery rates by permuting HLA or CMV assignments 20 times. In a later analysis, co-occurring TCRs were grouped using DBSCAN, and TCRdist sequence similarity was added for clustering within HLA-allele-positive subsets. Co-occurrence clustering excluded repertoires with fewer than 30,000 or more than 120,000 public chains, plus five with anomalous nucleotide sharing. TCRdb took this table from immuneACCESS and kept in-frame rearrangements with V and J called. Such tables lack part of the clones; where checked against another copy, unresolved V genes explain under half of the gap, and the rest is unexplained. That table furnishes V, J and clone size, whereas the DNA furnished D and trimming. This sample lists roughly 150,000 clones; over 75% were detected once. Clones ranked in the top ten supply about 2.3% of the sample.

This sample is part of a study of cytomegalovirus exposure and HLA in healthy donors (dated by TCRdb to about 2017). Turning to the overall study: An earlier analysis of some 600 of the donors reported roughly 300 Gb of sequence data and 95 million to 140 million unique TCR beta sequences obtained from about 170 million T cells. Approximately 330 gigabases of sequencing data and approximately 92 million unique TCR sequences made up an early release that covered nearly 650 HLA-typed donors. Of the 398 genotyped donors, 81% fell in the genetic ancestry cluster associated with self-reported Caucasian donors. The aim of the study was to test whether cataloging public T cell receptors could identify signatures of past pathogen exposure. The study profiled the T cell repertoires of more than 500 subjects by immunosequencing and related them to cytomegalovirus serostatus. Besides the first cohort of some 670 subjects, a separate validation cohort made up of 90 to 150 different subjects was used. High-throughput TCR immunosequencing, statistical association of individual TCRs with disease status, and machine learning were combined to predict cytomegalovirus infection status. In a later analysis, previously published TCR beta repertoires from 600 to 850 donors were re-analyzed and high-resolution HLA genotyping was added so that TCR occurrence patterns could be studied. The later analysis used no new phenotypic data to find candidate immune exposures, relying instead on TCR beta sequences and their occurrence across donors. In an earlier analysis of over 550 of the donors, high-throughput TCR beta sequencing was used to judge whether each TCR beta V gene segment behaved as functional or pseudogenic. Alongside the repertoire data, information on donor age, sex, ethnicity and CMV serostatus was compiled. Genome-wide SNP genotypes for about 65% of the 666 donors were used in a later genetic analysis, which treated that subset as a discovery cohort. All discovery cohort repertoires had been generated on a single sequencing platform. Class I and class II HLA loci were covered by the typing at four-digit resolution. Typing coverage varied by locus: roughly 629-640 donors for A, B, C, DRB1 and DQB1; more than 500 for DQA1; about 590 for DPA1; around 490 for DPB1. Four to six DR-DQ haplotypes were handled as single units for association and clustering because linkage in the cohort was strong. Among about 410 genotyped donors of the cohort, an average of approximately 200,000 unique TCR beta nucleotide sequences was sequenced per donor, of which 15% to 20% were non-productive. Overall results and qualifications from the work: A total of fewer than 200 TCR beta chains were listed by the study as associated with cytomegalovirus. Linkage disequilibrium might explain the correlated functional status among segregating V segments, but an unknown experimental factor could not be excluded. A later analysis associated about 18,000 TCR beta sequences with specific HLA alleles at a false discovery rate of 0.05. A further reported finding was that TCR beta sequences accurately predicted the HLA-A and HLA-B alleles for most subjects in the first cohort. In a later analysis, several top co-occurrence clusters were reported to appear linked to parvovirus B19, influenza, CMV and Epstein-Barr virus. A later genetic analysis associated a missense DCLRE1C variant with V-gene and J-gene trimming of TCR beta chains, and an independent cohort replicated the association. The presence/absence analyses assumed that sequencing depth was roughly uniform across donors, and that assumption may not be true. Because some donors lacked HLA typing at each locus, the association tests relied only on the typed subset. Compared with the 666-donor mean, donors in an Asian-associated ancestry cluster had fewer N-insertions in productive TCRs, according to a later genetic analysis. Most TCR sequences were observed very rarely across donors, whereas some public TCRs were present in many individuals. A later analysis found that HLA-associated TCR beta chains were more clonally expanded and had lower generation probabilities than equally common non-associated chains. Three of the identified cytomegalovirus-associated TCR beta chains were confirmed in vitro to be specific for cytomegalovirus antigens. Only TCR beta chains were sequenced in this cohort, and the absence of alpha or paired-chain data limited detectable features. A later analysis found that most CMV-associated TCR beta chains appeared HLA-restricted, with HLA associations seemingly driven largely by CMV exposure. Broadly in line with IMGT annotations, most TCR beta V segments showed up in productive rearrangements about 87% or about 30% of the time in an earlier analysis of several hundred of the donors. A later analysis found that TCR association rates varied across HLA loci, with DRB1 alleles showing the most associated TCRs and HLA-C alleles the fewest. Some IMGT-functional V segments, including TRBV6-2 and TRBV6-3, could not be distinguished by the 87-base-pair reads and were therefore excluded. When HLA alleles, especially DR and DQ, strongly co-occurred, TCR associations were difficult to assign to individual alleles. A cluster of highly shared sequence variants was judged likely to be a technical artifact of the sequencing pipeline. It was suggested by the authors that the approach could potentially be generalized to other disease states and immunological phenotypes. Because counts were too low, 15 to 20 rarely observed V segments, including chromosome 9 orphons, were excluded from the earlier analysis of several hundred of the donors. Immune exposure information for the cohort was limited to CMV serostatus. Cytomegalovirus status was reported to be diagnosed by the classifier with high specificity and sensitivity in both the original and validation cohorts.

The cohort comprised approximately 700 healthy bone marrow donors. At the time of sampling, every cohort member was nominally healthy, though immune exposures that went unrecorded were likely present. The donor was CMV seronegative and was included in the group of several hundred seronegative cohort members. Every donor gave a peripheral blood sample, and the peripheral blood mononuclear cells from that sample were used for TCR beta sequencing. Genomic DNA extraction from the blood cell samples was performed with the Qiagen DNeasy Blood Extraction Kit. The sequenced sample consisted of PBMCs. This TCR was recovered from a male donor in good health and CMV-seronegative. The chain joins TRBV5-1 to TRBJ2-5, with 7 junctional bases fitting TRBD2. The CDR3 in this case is CASSLAGLAVETQYF. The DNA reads TGCGCCAGCAGCTTGGCGGGGCTAGCGGTGGAGACCCAGTACTTC.